These 13 T cell receptor beta chains came from one sample sequenced in a study of T cell responses to AZD1222 COVID-19 vaccine. Produced via immunoSEQ multiplex PCR; TCRdb's table is partial and in-frame only. The profile shows roughly 200,000 clones, 90% to 95% of them singletons. Sequenced here: peripheral blood, sampled 28 days after the second dose of the MenACWY control vaccine. These receptors came from an adult who received the MenACWY meningococcal vaccine as a control.

This chain links TRBV28 with TRBJ1-2, with D maybe TRBD1 (5 bases). The CDR3 is made up of 14 amino acids. Germline loops: CDR1 MDHEN, CDR2 SYDVKM. Trimming removed 4 bases at V and 4 bases at J, with 13 bases between. In DNA form, the CDR3 reads TGTGCCAGCAGTTCTGGGGCCGGGGCCTATGGCTACACCTTC. Translating gives CASSSGAGAYGYTF.

The chain joins TRBV5-1 to TRBJ1-2; the D gene is possibly TRBD1 (5 bases). Germline lookup yields CDR1 SGHRS and CDR2 YFSETQ. Trimming shortened V by 4 bases and J by 2 bases, and 18 bases separated the two germline ends. There are 16 residues in the CDR3. The CDR3 DNA reads TGCGCCAGCAGCCCGGACACAGGACCCCTGAACTATGGCTACACCTTC. As protein: CASSPDTGPLNYGYTF.

The DNA for the CDR3 is TGTGCCAGCAGTCCAGGACAGGGGGGCAATCAGCCCCAGCATTTT. Translating it yields CASSPGQGGNQPQHF. The chain employs TRBV6-5 and TRBJ1-5, with TRBD1 identical over 10 bases. The trim removed 5 bases at V and 2 bases at J, leaving 3 bases unmatched. CDR1 is MNHEY and CDR2 is SVGAGI in the germline V gene. The CDR3 is made up of 15 amino acids.

The genes are TRBV7-2 and TRBJ1-2; 8 bases are shared with TRBD1. Germline CDR1 is SGHTA and CDR2 is FQGNSA. J was trimmed by 4 bases and V by 5 bases; bases with no gene match: 12. The CDR3 consists of 16 residues. The CDR3 reads CASSHSTPGQGYGYTF. CDR3 coding DNA: TGTGCCAGCAGCCACTCCACCCCAGGACAGGGCTATGGCTACACCTTC.

The J gene is TRBJ1-1, the V gene TRBV6-6; the D is unclear. Germline V lookup: CDR1 MNHNY, CDR2 SVGAGI (reference sequence). There are 11 residues in the CDR3. Trimming took 8 bases from V and 5 from J, leaving 9 bases between them. The chain's CDR3 is CASDEGTEAFF. The CDR3, as DNA: TGTGCCAGCGATGAGGGAACTGAAGCTTTCTTT.

The chain uses TRBV27 and TRBJ2-3; 8 nucleotides match TRBD2. The trim removed 5 bases at V and 2 bases at J, leaving 6 bases unmatched. This CDR3 region has 15 residues. The germline V gene encodes CDR1 MNHEY and CDR2 SMNVEV (reference sequence). The CDR3 DNA reads as TGTGCCAGCAGTCAACTAGCGGAGCACACAGATACGCAGTATTTT. Encoded protein: CASSQLAEHTDTQYF.

The chain recombines TRBV6-2 or TRBV6-3 with TRBJ1-5; no definite D call. Between the trimmed V and J ends, which lost 4 bases and 2 bases, there was a span of 6 bases. The CDR3 sequence is 13 residues long. The V gene's germline CDR1 is MNHEY and CDR2 SVGEGT. The CDR3 protein is CASSSEGNQPQHF. The CDR3 nucleotides are TGTGCCAGCAGTTCGGAGGGCAATCAGCCCCAGCATTTT.

The chain employs TRBV7-9 and TRBJ1-4, with D possibly being TRBD1 (5 bases). This CDR3 has 15 amino acids. Germline V CDR1 and CDR2: SEHNR, FQNEAQ (reference sequence). Trimming shortened V by 3 bases and J by 5 bases, and 13 bases separated the two germline ends. CDR3 region: CASSFLGTENEKLFF. CDR3 nucleotide sequence: TGTGCCAGCAGCTTTCTGGGGACGGAAAATGAAAAACTGTTTTTT.

The rearrangement joins TRBV5-1 to TRBJ1-6, with a tentative D call TRBD1 (6 bases). Germline CDR1 SGHRS, CDR2 YFSETQ. The CDR3 covers 14 residues. Trimming shortened V by 4 bases and J by 8 bases, and 13 bases separated the two germline ends. The CDR3 DNA is TGCGCCAGCAGCCTTACAGGGAGCGATTCACCCCTCCACTTT. Protein: CASSLTGSDSPLHF.

The V gene is TRBV10-3, the J gene TRBJ2-1, with TRBD1 matching over 8 bases. V dropped 3 bases and J dropped 8; count of bases not matched to a gene: 6. Germline V CDR1 and CDR2: ENHRY, SYGVKD. CDR3 length equals 14 residues. The CDR3 region is CAISEGRGHDEQFF. The CDR3 DNA sequence: TGTGCCATCAGTGAAGGCAGGGGGCACGATGAGCAGTTCTTC.

The chain links TRBV19 to TRBJ2-5, with 9 bases lining up with TRBD1. V lost 4 bases, J lost 4 bases, and 7 bases stayed unmatched. CDR3 size: 15 residues. The germline CDR1 and CDR2 sequences are LNHDA and SQIVND (reference sequence). This chain's CDR3 is CASSTGQGESETQYF. Written as DNA, the CDR3 is TGTGCCAGTAGTACGGGACAGGGTGAATCAGAGACCCAGTACTTC.

This clone was counted only a few times. This chain joins TRBV9 and TRBJ2-1, with 7 bases lining up with TRBD2. The CDR3 runs 16 residues. CDR1 and CDR2 from the germline V gene are SGDLS and YYNGEE. V was pared by 3 bases and J by 0 bases, with 6 bases of the junction left unmatched. The chain's CDR3 is CASSGSGGSSYNEQFF. The CDR3 DNA is TGTGCCAGCAGCGGGAGTGGCGGGAGCTCCTACAATGAGCAGTTCTTC. The whole variable domain, remainder taken from reference TRBV9 and TRBJ2-1, is DSGVTQTPKHLITATGQRVTLRCSPRSGDLSVYWYQQSLDQGLQFLIQYYNGEERAKGNILERFSAQQFPDLHSELNLSSLELGDSALYFCASSGSGGSSYNEQFFGPGTRLTVL.

The chain links TRBV6-2 or TRBV6-3 to TRBJ2-5; D call uncertain. With 5 bases removed from V and 5 bases from J, the gap between germline ends came to 12 bases. Germline V CDR1 and CDR2: MNHEY, SVGEGT. CDR3 size: 13 residues. CDR3 sequence (DNA): TGTGCCAGCAGTCCCCTCCCCCGGGAGACCCAGTACTTC. Translated: CASSPLPRETQYF.